This T cell receptor beta chain appears in the sequencing data of a study of shared clonotypes between healthy human individuals. Across the whole study: Used for every donor were three CD4 naive, three CD4 memory, two CD8 naive and one CD8 memory plate.

Generated by immunoSEQ multiplex PCR, the TCRdb table keeps only in-frame clones and is missing some. The sample yields approximately 980,000 clones, approximately 76% seen once. Sequenced input: memory CD4+ T cells sorted from blood. The subset: CD45RA-negative fraction. This TCR derives from a man between 18 and 35 years old in good health.

The DNA for the CDR3 is TGTGCCAGCAGTGAGGGACGGGGCGATGGCTACACCTTC. This encodes CASSEGRGDGYTF. The chain couples TRBV28 to TRBJ1-2; D is perhaps TRBD1 (5 bases). Germline V CDR1 and CDR2: MDHEN, SYDVKM. V shed 5 bases and J shed 6 bases, with 13 bases lying between them. CDR3 length equals 13 residues.